This entry lists 7 T cell receptor beta chains sequenced from one sample in a study of CD8 T cells in ankylosing spondylitis. MiXCR was run by TCRdb on the 5' RACE reads, yielding one entry per CDR3 protein. This sample has hundreds of thousands of distinct CDR3 sequences; 30% to 35% occur once, and the top ten carry around 4.2%. Sequenced: blood, either unsorted or a sorted T cell fraction (not recorded which). Receptors originate from a male donor with ankylosing spondylitis or in good health (not recorded which).

The chain recombines TRBV5-1 with TRBJ2-3; 8 bases line up with TRBD2. CDR1 is SGHRS and CDR2 is YFSETQ in the germline V gene. V gave up 3 bases and J gave up 1 base; unmatched junction bases: 10. This CDR3 spans 17 amino acids. CDR3 in DNA: TGCGCCAGCAGCTCTCTACCGGGGGGGTTTCGCACAGATACGCAGTATTTT. Amino acids: CASSSLPGGFRTDTQYF.

This clonotype was seen a few times. The J gene is TRBJ2-7, the V gene TRBV18; possible D gene TRBD1, 5 bases. V lost 1 base and J 0 bases, leaving 13 bases between the germline ends. Germline V gives CDR1 KGHSH, CDR2 LQKENI. The length of the CDR3 is 16 residues. DNA for the CDR3: TGTGCCAGCTCACCACAGACAGCTACCAGCTCCTACGAGCAGTACTTC. Translation: CASSPQTATSSYEQYF.

Concerning this clonotype itself: One end of the junction is discordant with germline, which a read error may explain. CDR3 nucleotide sequence: TGCAGCGTTGAGGGCGGATCCTCTGGGGCCAACGGCCTGACTTTC. It translates to CSVEGGSSGANGLTF. J is TRBJ2-6 and V is TRBV29-1, with D possibly matching TRBD1 (5 bases). This CDR3 spans 15 amino acids. Germline V gene data show CDR1 as SQVTM and CDR2 as ANQGSEA.

The chain employs TRBV20-1 and TRBJ2-7; no clear D. The length of the CDR3 is 15 residues. Trimming removed 5 bases from V and 4 bases from J, with 21 bases in between. Germline values: CDR1 DFQATT, CDR2 SNEGSKA (reference sequence). The CDR3 DNA sequence: TGCAGTGCTGACTCGGGTCGAGGTCAAGGTTACGAGCAGTACTTC. It yields the protein CSADSGRGQGYEQYF.

In its sample, this clonotype was seen once. The chain links TRBV12-3 or TRBV12-4 to TRBJ2-2; 7 nucleotides match TRBD1. After removal of 7 bases from V and 6 bases from J, the junction contained 5 bases not matched to a gene. The CDR3 sequence is 13 residues long. CDR3 protein: CASTPTGSGELFF. For the CDR3, the DNA is TGTGCCAGCACCCCGACAGGGTCCGGGGAGCTGTTTTTT.

This clonotype was found a few times. The chain uses TRBV4-1 and TRBJ1-4; 8 nucleotides line up with TRBD1. The CDR3 spans 17 residues. Germline trimming cut 3 bases from V and 17 bases from J; bases unmatched to any gene: 23. Germline CDR1 and CDR2: MGHRA and YSYEKL. CDR3: CASSHSPISGGPQGDFF. In DNA, the CDR3 is TGCGCCAGCAGCCATTCCCCGATAAGTGGGGGGCCACAGGGGGACTTTTTT.

This chain joins TRBV7-8 and TRBJ2-1; tentative D call: TRBD2 (5 bases). The V end lost 2 bases, the J end lost 4 bases, and 12 bases lay between the germline ends. This CDR3 comprises 15 residues. CDR1 and CDR2 from the germline V gene are SGHVS and FQNEAQ. Here the CDR3 DNA reads TGTGCCAGCAGCTTAACCGAGGGAGTTTACAATGAGCAGTTCTTC. The encoded protein is CASSLTEGVYNEQFF.